The 26 T cell receptor beta chains below were found in one sample sequenced in a study of blood T cell repertoires in COVID-19. Some clones are missing from TCRdb's copy, which holds only in-frame ones; the method was immunoSEQ multiplex PCR. The data hold 60,000 to 70,000 clones, with about nine tenths observed a single time. The specimen sequenced was peripheral blood. The receptors shown here come from a woman aged 55-69 years with COVID-19, enrolled during active disease.

This clone has only a few counts. V is TRBV5-1 and J is TRBJ2-3; TRBD2 matches 8 bases. The CDR3 spans 14 residues. V shed 0 bases, J shed 5 bases, and the junction held 2 bases outside the gene matches. CDR1 is SGHRS and CDR2 is YFSETQ in the germline V gene. The chain's CDR3 is CASSLEAGVDTQYF. DNA of the CDR3: TGCGCCAGCAGCTTGGAAGCGGGAGTAGATACGCAGTATTTT.

The J gene is TRBJ2-7, the V gene TRBV11-2; TRBD2 is a possible D gene (6 bases). V shed 7 bases and J shed 4 bases, with 8 bases lying between them. Germline loops: CDR1 SGHAT, CDR2 FQNNGV. The CDR3 is made up of 11 amino acids. Here the CDR3 DNA reads TGTGCCAGCACCCGGGGGTACGAGCAGTACTTC. Translating gives CASTRGYEQYF. The variable domain in full, with the rest retrieved from reference TRBV11-2 and TRBJ2-7, is EAGVAQSPRYKIIEKRQSVAFWCNPISGHATLYWYQQILGQGPKLLIQFQNNGVVDDSQLPKDRFSAERLKGVDSTLKIQPAKLEDSAVYLCASTRGYEQYFGPGTRLTVT.

V and J are TRBV2 and TRBJ2-3, with 7 bases matching TRBD2. Germline assignment: CDR1 SNHLY and CDR2 FYNNEI. Losses at the gene ends were 4 bases for V and 0 bases for J; bases not matched to a gene: 4. The CDR3 is 15 residues long. CDR3 in amino acids: CASSGEAGSTDTQYF. The CDR3, as DNA: TGTGCCAGCAGTGGGGAAGCGGGGAGCACAGATACGCAGTATTTT.

The rearrangement uses TRBV7-2 and TRBJ2-1; D not resolved. The CDR3 runs to 13 residues. V was trimmed by 1 base and J by 3 bases, leaving 4 bases between them. CDR1 is SGHTA and CDR2 is FQGNSA in the germline V gene. Here the CDR3 DNA reads TGTGCCAGCAGCTTAGGTCGCTACAATGAGCAGTTCTTC. Amino acids: CASSLGRYNEQFF. Full variable domain (remainder filled in from reference TRBV7-2 and TRBJ2-1): GAGVSQSPSNKVTEKGKDVELRCDPISGHTALYWYRQSLGQGLEFLIYFQGNSAPDKSGLPSDRFSAERTGGSVSTLTIQRTQQEDSAVYLCASSLGRYNEQFFGPGTRLTVL.

This chain connects TRBV19 to TRBJ1-5, with unresolved D. This CDR3 region has 14 residues. The V gene lost 6 bases and the J gene lost 5 bases, with 14 bases spanning the gap. The germline gives CDR1 LNHDA, CDR2 SQIVND (reference sequence). CDR3 sequence: CASRSLQVDQPQHF. CDR3 sequence (DNA): TGTGCCAGTAGAAGCCTGCAGGTGGATCAGCCCCAGCATTTT.

This clone has a single count. The V call is TRBV11-3, the J call TRBJ2-5; no definite D call. The V gene's germline CDR1 is SGHNT and CDR2 YENEEA. The CDR3 sequence is 16 residues long. Trimming cost V 5 bases and J 7 bases, with 23 bases left between them. The CDR3 nucleotides read TGTGCCAGCAGCACAAAGTGGGTTCCGTCCCCAGGGACCCAGTACTTC. Translation: CASSTKWVPSPGTQYF.

The chain couples TRBV2 to TRBJ2-5; TRBD2 matches 10 bases. Losses at the gene ends were 9 bases for V and 5 bases for J; bases not matched to a gene: 9. Per germline, CDR1 SNHLY and CDR2 FYNNEI. The CDR3 covers 14 residues. The CDR3 DNA is TGTGCCAGTCGACTAGCGGGTCAGATTGAGACCCAGTACTTC. Translating gives CASRLAGQIETQYF. The full variable domain, with the rest looked up from reference TRBV2 and TRBJ2-5, is EPEVTQTPSHQVTQMGQEVILRCVPISNHLYFYWYRQILGQKVEFLVSFYNNEISEKSEIFDDQFSVERPDGSNFTLKIRSTKLEDSAMYFCASRLAGQIETQYFGPGTRLLVL.

V usage is TRBV11-3 and J usage is TRBJ2-1; 11 bases fit TRBD2. The CDR3 has 15 residues. The germline V gene has CDR1 SGHNT and CDR2 YENEEA. The V segment lost 1 base and the J segment 7 bases; nucleotides outside the gene matches: 3. The CDR3 region is CASSLGTSGYNEQFF. The CDR3 DNA is TGTGCCAGCAGCTTAGGGACTAGCGGGTATAATGAGCAGTTCTTC.

The chain couples TRBV3-1 (or the pseudogene TRBV3-2) to TRBJ2-3; weak D call: TRBD1 (6 bases). V was shortened by 0 bases and J by 5 bases, with 15 bases between the two germline ends. Per the germline V gene, CDR1 is LGHDT and CDR2 is YNNKEL (reference sequence). The CDR3 is 16 amino acids. The CDR3 DNA reads TGTGCCAGCAGCCAAGACAGGTTTTGGACAGAAGATACGCAGTATTTT. Protein product: CASSQDRFWTEDTQYF.

In DNA form, the CDR3 reads TGTGCCAGCACGGGACAGATTAATGAAAAACTGTTTTTT. Its protein is CASTGQINEKLFF. This chain uses TRBV18 with TRBJ1-4, with 7 bases aligning to TRBD1. Trimming removed 8 bases from V and 4 bases from J; junction bases left unmatched: 4. The length of the CDR3 is 13 residues. Germline V gene lookup returns CDR1 KGHSH and CDR2 LQKENI.

The chain is built from TRBV6-5 and TRBJ2-7, with D possibly TRBD1 on 6 matching bases. Trimming stripped 0 bases from V and 6 bases from J, with 18 bases between. CDR1 and CDR2 from the germline V gene are MNHEY and SVGAGI. The CDR3 extends over 16 amino acids. In nucleotides, the CDR3 is TGTGCCAGCAGTTACTCGACAGGTAGGACCCGTGGCGAGCAGTACTTC. It yields the protein CASSYSTGRTRGEQYF.

This clone was recorded only once. This CDR3 is CASSQGQGPDEQYF. CDR3 nucleotide sequence: TGCGCCAGCAGCCAAGGCCAGGGTCCCGACGAGCAGTACTTC. J is TRBJ2-7 and V is TRBV4-3, with a weak D call TRBD1 (5 bases). Germline CDR1 and CDR2: LGHNA and YSLEER. The CDR3 sequence is 14 residues long. The V gene lost 1 base and the J gene lost 5 bases, with 12 bases spanning the gap.

The chain combines TRBV9 with TRBJ2-7; perhaps TRBD2 as D (5 bases). V lost 4 bases and J 6 bases, leaving 14 bases between the germline ends. The germline CDR1 and CDR2 sequences are SGDLS and YYNGEE. This CDR3 is 13 amino acids long. CDR3 sequence: CASSFSPAGEQYF. The DNA for the CDR3 is TGTGCCAGCAGCTTTTCACCCGCGGGCGAGCAGTACTTC.

The rearrangement joins TRBV30 to TRBJ2-7; no reliable D call. Germline V gene lookup returns CDR1 GTSNPN and CDR2 SVGIG (reference sequence). CDR3 length: 10 residues. The CDR3 spells CVGGDYEQYF. The CDR3 bases are TGTGTAGGCGGAGACTACGAGCAGTACTTC.

Here the CDR3 DNA reads TGCAGCGTTTCCGGGACAGGGTATGACCAGCCCCAGCATTTT. It translates to CSVSGTGYDQPQHF. This chain links TRBV29-1 with TRBJ1-5; 9 bases line up with TRBD1. The junction had 9 bases not matched to a gene; V was cut back by 5 bases and J by 7 bases. Germline V gene data show CDR1 as SQVTM and CDR2 as ANQGSEA. This CDR3 spans 14 amino acids.

This chain joins TRBV5-8 and TRBJ2-2, with D perhaps TRBD1 (6 bases). There are 15 residues in the CDR3. Trimming shortened V by 0 bases and J by 4 bases, and 10 bases separated the two germline ends. Germline V CDR1 and CDR2: SGHTS, YDEGEE. CDR3 amino acids: CASSLVGARTGELFF. The CDR3 nucleotides read TGTGCCAGCAGCTTGGTGGGGGCGCGCACCGGGGAGCTGTTTTTT.

The chain joins TRBV4-2 to TRBJ1-2; tentatively, D is TRBD1 (5 bases). V was pared by 4 bases and J by 8 bases, with 11 bases between. The CDR3 runs to 12 residues. Germline V gives CDR1 LGHNA, CDR2 YNFKEQ. As DNA, the CDR3 is TGTGCCAGCAGCCCGGGGGAAGGCGGCTACACCTTC. It encodes CASSPGEGGYTF.

This clone was seen once. The genes are TRBV28 and TRBJ1-2; 7 bases agree with TRBD1. The CDR3 contains 16 residues. V trimming: 6 bases; J trimming: 0 bases; junction bases outside the gene matches: 10. Germline V gene sequence: CDR1 MDHEN, CDR2 SYDVKM. Here the CDR3 reads CASRRGGTDTNYGYTF. The DNA of the CDR3 is TGTGCCAGCAGACGAGGTGGGACAGATACTAACTATGGCTACACCTTC.

This rearrangement joins TRBV6-5 to TRBJ2-7; 7 bases fit TRBD1. The CDR3 totals 15 residues. V was clipped by 2 bases and J by 0 bases; unmatched bases: 4. CDR1 MNHEY and CDR2 SVGAGI come from the germline V gene. The CDR3 nucleotides read TGTGCCAGCAGTTACCGGACAGGCAACTCCTACGAGCAGTACTTC. It specifies CASSYRTGNSYEQYF.

V is TRBV11-2 and J is TRBJ2-7, with D perhaps matching TRBD1 (5 bases). Trimming cost V 8 bases and J 4 bases, with 18 bases left between them. CDR3 size: 14 residues. Per the germline V gene, CDR1 is SGHAT and CDR2 is FQNNGV. The CDR3 region is CASGSGWNTYEQYF. CDR3 DNA: TGTGCCAGCGGTTCAGGGTGGAATACTTACGAGCAGTACTTC.

A single count supports this clone. The chain uses TRBV5-1 and TRBJ2-6, with 12 bases fitting TRBD2. Trimming at V came to 0 bases and at J to 2 bases, leaving 3 bases not matched to a gene. Germline V gives CDR1 SGHRS, CDR2 YFSETQ. The CDR3 contains 18 residues. The CDR3 here is CASSLGLAGVAGANVLTF. In DNA, the CDR3 is TGCGCCAGCAGCTTGGGACTAGCGGGAGTGGCTGGGGCCAACGTCCTGACTTTC.

The chain carries TRBV9 and TRBJ2-3; maybe TRBD2 (7 bases). Per the germline V gene, CDR1 is SGDLS and CDR2 is YYNGEE. The germline V and J ends were trimmed by 0 bases and 4 bases, with 18 bases remaining between them. The CDR3 has 17 residues. The CDR3: CASSVGRGGPGADTQYF. In DNA form, the CDR3 reads TGTGCCAGCAGCGTAGGGCGCGGGGGCCCTGGGGCAGATACGCAGTATTTT.

V usage is TRBV6-5 and J usage is TRBJ1-2, with a weak D call TRBD1 (6 bases). V shed 7 bases and J shed 0 bases, with 12 bases lying between them. Per germline, CDR1 MNHEY and CDR2 SVGAGI. This CDR3 contains 14 residues. The CDR3 DNA reads as TGTGCCAGCAATGCAGGGGCAACTAACTATGGCTACACCTTC. Translated: CASNAGATNYGYTF.

As concerns this clone: The identical CDR3 is also encoded by other nucleotide sequences in the sample. The chain has TRBV11-2 and TRBJ2-7; perhaps TRBD1 as D (6 bases). The CDR3 has 14 residues. The V end lost 5 bases, the J end lost 3 bases, and 14 bases lay between the germline ends. CDR1 SGHAT and CDR2 FQNNGV come from the germline V gene. CDR3 in DNA: TGTGCCAGCAGCCCGCCGGGACAAAGCTACGAGCAGTACTTC. This translates into CASSPPGQSYEQYF. The complete variable domain, with remaining parts taken from reference TRBV11-2 and TRBJ2-7, reads EAGVAQSPRYKIIEKRQSVAFWCNPISGHATLYWYQQILGQGPKLLIQFQNNGVVDDSQLPKDRFSAERLKGVDSTLKIQPAKLEDSAVYLCASSPPGQSYEQYFGPGTRLTVT.

The V and J genes are TRBV19 and TRBJ1-1; D unclear. This CDR3 has 13 amino acids. V shed 5 bases and J shed 2 bases, with 9 bases lying between them. Germline V gene data show CDR1 as LNHDA and CDR2 as SQIVND (reference sequence). In nucleotides, the CDR3 is TGTGCCAGTAGTGCGCAACCAAACACTGAAGCTTTCTTT. This gives the protein CASSAQPNTEAFF. The full variable domain, its missing parts supplied by reference TRBV19 and TRBJ1-1, is DGGITQSPKYLFRKEGQNVTLSCEQNLNHDAMYWYRQDPGQGLRLIYYSQIVNDFQKGDIAEGYSVSREKKESFPLTVTSAQKNPTAFYLCASSAQPNTEAFFGQGTRLTVV.

The rearrangement uses TRBV6-2 or TRBV6-3 and TRBJ1-1; 10 bases agree with TRBD1. The CDR3 length is 17 residues. Losses at the gene ends were 0 bases for V and 1 base for J; bases not matched to a gene: 5. Germline lookup yields CDR1 MNHEY and CDR2 SVGEGT. CDR3 sequence (DNA): TGTGCCAGCAGTTACTCATGGGACAGGGGAAGGAACACTGAAGCTTTCTTT. It yields the protein CASSYSWDRGRNTEAFF.